Listed here are 20 T cell receptor beta chains from one sample, sequenced in a study of blood T cell repertoires in COVID-19. The table came from immunoSEQ multiplex PCR; TCRdb's copy has only in-frame clones and leaves some out. This sample yields some 410,000 clones, of which approximately 88% are seen a single time; around 0.95% belongs to the top ten. The material sequenced was PBMCs or T cells enriched from blood (not recorded which). The receptors originated from a woman in her twenties or thirties with acute COVID-19.

V usage is TRBV15 and J usage is TRBJ2-7; 9 bases agree with TRBD1. Looked up from germline, CDR1 is LNHNV and CDR2 is YYDKDF (reference sequence). Losses at the gene ends were 3 bases for V and 3 bases for J; bases not matched to a gene: 6. The CDR3 has 15 amino acids. The CDR3 DNA reads as TGTGCCACCAGCAGGCCCGGGACAGGGATCTACGAGCAGTACTTC. As protein: CATSRPGTGIYEQYF.

In its sample, this clone was seen once. The V and J genes are TRBV5-1 and TRBJ1-1, with 8 positions matching TRBD1. V shed 0 bases, J shed 2 bases, and the junction held 6 bases outside the gene matches. The CDR3 consists of 16 residues. Germline CDR1 and CDR2: SGHRS and YFSETQ. The CDR3 loop is CASSLGMTGVNTEAFF. CDR3 coding DNA: TGCGCCAGCAGCTTGGGGATGACAGGGGTTAACACTGAAGCTTTCTTT.

This rearrangement joins TRBV7-2 to TRBJ1-2; 8 bases match TRBD1. The CDR3 is made up of 11 amino acids. Germline V gene sequence: CDR1 SGHTA, CDR2 FQGNSA. Losses at the gene ends were 5 bases for V and 13 bases for J; bases not matched to a gene: 6. CDR3 nucleotides: TGTGCCAGCAGCCCGGACAGGGTGGGCACCTTC. Its protein product is CASSPDRVGTF.

The rearrangement joins TRBV4-1 to TRBJ2-5; TRBD2 matches 8 bases. Trimming at V came to 0 bases and at J to 2 bases, leaving 11 bases not matched to a gene. Germline lookup yields CDR1 MGHRA and CDR2 YSYEKL. This CDR3 region has 18 residues. The CDR3 DNA reads as TGCGCCAGCAGCCAAGATAGGGCCCCTGCGGGGGGACAAGAGACCCAGTACTTC. Protein: CASSQDRAPAGGQETQYF.

The chain joins TRBV2 to TRBJ1-1, with D possibly being TRBD1 (5 bases). The CDR3 extends over 13 amino acids. Trimming removed 2 bases from V and 2 bases from J, with 6 bases in between. The germline V gene has CDR1 SNHLY and CDR2 FYNNEI. The CDR3 coding sequence is TGTGCCAGCAGTGAAAGGGGAAACACTGAAGCTTTCTTT. It yields the protein CASSERGNTEAFF.

To note about this clone: Other DNA sequences of this sample code for an identical CDR3. The chain recombines TRBV19 with TRBJ1-1, with D possibly being TRBD1 (6 bases). The CDR3 loop spans 14 amino acids. V shed 5 bases and J shed 2 bases, with 12 bases lying between them. Germline CDR1 is LNHDA and CDR2 is SQIVND (reference sequence). CDR3 sequence: CASSLQGLNTEAFF. The CDR3 nucleotides read TGTGCCAGTAGTCTCCAGGGGCTAAACACTGAAGCTTTCTTT.

The chain employs TRBV5-1 and TRBJ2-3; D may be TRBD2 (7 bases). V was cut by 0 bases and J by 5 bases, with 13 bases left in between. The CDR3 length is 15 residues. Per germline, CDR1 SGHRS and CDR2 YFSETQ. CDR3 in amino acids: CASSLVAGAKDTQYF. CDR3 nucleotide sequence: TGCGCCAGCAGCTTGGTTGCGGGGGCAAAAGATACGCAGTATTTT.

The V call is TRBV5-1, the J call TRBJ2-3, with 12 nucleotides matching TRBD2. V lost 3 bases to trimming and J lost 5 bases; unmatched junction nucleotides: 13. Germline assignment: CDR1 SGHRS and CDR2 YFSETQ. The CDR3 extends over 18 amino acids. The CDR3 loop reads CASSSHPGLAGSGDTQYF. The CDR3 DNA reads as TGCGCCAGCAGCTCACACCCGGGACTAGCGGGTTCAGGAGATACGCAGTATTTT. Looking up the rest from reference TRBV5-1 and TRBJ2-3 gives the full variable domain: KAGVTQTPRYLIKTRGQQVTLSCSPISGHRSVSWYQQTPGQGLQFLFEYFSETQRNKGNFPGRFSGRQFSNSRSEMNVSTLELGDSALYLCASSSHPGLAGSGDTQYFGPGTRLTVL.

This sequence joins TRBV5-5 and TRBJ1-5, with D uncertain. The CDR3 loop spans 15 amino acids. The V end was cut by 0 bases, the J end by 7 bases, with 14 bases between. The germline CDR1 and CDR2 sequences are SGHKS and YYEKEE (reference sequence). CDR3 DNA: TGTGCCAGCAGCTTGGGTAGGGAGAGGGAGCAGCCCCAGCATTTT. Amino acid sequence: CASSLGREREQPQHF.

This CDR3 reads CASSHPGLGVLEQYF. CDR3 nucleotide sequence: TGTGCCAGCAGCCACCCGGGACTGGGGGTCCTCGAGCAGTACTTC. V gene TRBV3-1 (or the pseudogene TRBV3-2) combines with J gene TRBJ2-7; TRBD2 might be the D (6 bases). The V gene lost 3 bases and the J gene lost 6 bases, with 18 bases spanning the gap. Germline V CDR1 and CDR2: LGHDT, YNNKEL (reference sequence). CDR3 length: 15 residues.

The gene calls are TRBV30 and TRBJ2-2, with 12 nucleotides matching TRBD2. Germline lookup yields CDR1 GTSNPN and CDR2 SVGIG (reference sequence). V trimming: 2 bases; J trimming: 7 bases; junction bases outside the gene matches: 5. The CDR3 runs 15 residues. CDR3 residues: CAWSNPGLAGGELFF. For the CDR3, the DNA is TGTGCCTGGAGTAATCCGGGACTAGCGGGCGGGGAGCTGTTTTTT. The full variable domain, rest sourced from reference TRBV30 and TRBJ2-2, is SQTIHQWPATLVQPVGSPLSLECTVEGTSNPNLYWYRQAAGRGLQLLFYSVGIGQISSEVPQNLSASRPQDRQFILSSKKLLLSDSGFYLCAWSNPGLAGGELFFGEGSRLTVL.

This clone appeared once. J is TRBJ2-7 and V is TRBV9; 8 nucleotides align to TRBD1. The CDR3 runs to 17 residues. V lost 3 bases to trimming and J lost 4 bases; unmatched junction nucleotides: 15. The V gene's germline CDR1 is SGDLS and CDR2 YYNGEE. CDR3 sequence (DNA): TGTGCCAGCAGCGATGGGGGGCGTGACAGGGGAGCTTACGAGCAGTACTTC. Encoded protein: CASSDGGRDRGAYEQYF.

This clone was seen once. Here the CDR3 DNA reads TGTGCCAGCAATCGAATAGCGGGGGCGGGGGAGCTGTTTTTT. Protein sequence: CASNRIAGAGELFF. V gene TRBV2 combines with J gene TRBJ2-2; TRBD2 matches 9 bases. Germline CDR1 SNHLY, CDR2 FYNNEI. The CDR3 has 14 amino acids. Trimming cost V 7 bases and J 8 bases; bases outside gene matches: 8.

The rearrangement links TRBV3-1 (or the pseudogene TRBV3-2) to TRBJ2-2; D possibly corresponds to TRBD1 (5 bases). V was clipped by 1 base and J by 5 bases, with 11 bases between them. The CDR3 consists of 15 residues. Germline CDR1 is LGHDT and CDR2 is YNNKEL (reference sequence). The CDR3 spells CASSQVRQLTGELFF. In nucleotides, the CDR3 is TGTGCCAGCAGCCAAGTCCGACAGCTTACCGGGGAGCTGTTTTTT.

The rearrangement uses TRBV6-5 and TRBJ2-3, with D perhaps TRBD2 (7 bases). Germline-derived CDR1 and CDR2 are MNHEY and SVGAGI. The CDR3 is made up of 15 amino acids. Trimming took 8 bases from V and 6 from J, leaving 21 bases between them. The CDR3 DNA follows: TGTGCCAGCTACCTGTGGCGGGGGCGGATGGATACGCAGTATTTT. Encoded protein: CASYLWRGRMDTQYF.

The gene calls are TRBV15 and TRBJ1-3; no clear D gene. The ends were cut back, 4 bases at V and 0 bases at J, with 10 bases in the middle. This CDR3 comprises 15 residues. Germline V gene data show CDR1 as LNHNV and CDR2 as YYDKDF (reference sequence). CDR3 nucleotide sequence: TGTGCCACCAGCAACCCCGCGGGCTCTGGAAACACCATATATTTT. Translating it yields CATSNPAGSGNTIYF.

This chain links TRBV19 with TRBJ1-1; TRBD1 matches 8 bases. This CDR3 is 14 amino acids long. Germline V gene sequence: CDR1 LNHDA, CDR2 SQIVND (reference sequence). Unmatched junction bases numbered 6, after V lost 5 bases and J lost 4 bases. DNA of the CDR3: TGTGCCAGTAGTGCGGACAGGGACGGCACTGAAGCTTTCTTT. Translated: CASSADRDGTEAFF.

This rearrangement joins TRBV2 to TRBJ1-4, with D possibly TRBD1 on 6 matching bases. The CDR3 loop spans 16 amino acids. Trimming shortened V by 6 bases and J by 8 bases, and 22 bases separated the two germline ends. Germline-derived CDR1 and CDR2 are SNHLY and FYNNEI. The chain's CDR3 is CASSARYPTGLEKLFF. In DNA, the CDR3 is TGTGCCAGCAGCGCGCGTTACCCAACAGGGTTGGAAAAACTGTTTTTT.

The chain employs TRBV11-3 and TRBJ1-5; D possibly corresponds to TRBD1 (5 bases). The CDR3 has 20 residues. V gave up 0 bases and J gave up 1 base, with 22 bases separating them. Per germline, CDR1 SGHNT and CDR2 YENEEA. Written as DNA, the CDR3 is TGTGCCAGCAGCTTAGATCTAAGGGCAGGGCCATACCTCAGCAATCAGCCCCAGCATTTT. This codes for CASSLDLRAGPYLSNQPQHF.

The chain has TRBV14 and TRBJ1-1; possible D gene TRBD1, 6 bases. The CDR3 spans 14 residues. Germline V gene sequence: CDR1 SGHDN, CDR2 FVKESK. Trimming removed 4 bases at V and 5 bases at J, with 14 bases between. The CDR3 loop reads CASSLREGVTEAFF. CDR3 nucleotides: TGTGCCAGCAGCCTCAGAGAGGGGGTTACTGAAGCTTTCTTT.